A selection of T cell receptor beta chains follows, all from one sample in a study of blood T cell repertoires in COVID-19. Sequencing was performed with immunoSEQ multiplex PCR; in TCRdb, only in-frame clones are kept and a portion is missing. Found here are 25,000 or so clones, approximately 90% of them singletons; the top ten hold 12%. Sequencing was performed on peripheral blood. Receptors were obtained from a woman aged 80 or older with active or convalescent COVID-19. Both conserved end residues are part of each CDR3. D genes are given only for firm matches. Some rows mark clone size as missing; the rest say once, few, many or name a class of expanded clone.

>NA|14|TRBV7-2|NA|TRBJ2-7
TGTGCCAGCAGCTCTCGGACTCACGGGGAGGAGCAGTACTTC
CASSSRTHGEEQYF
>few|16|TRBV18|NA|TRBJ2-2
TGTGCCAGCTCACCAATTAGGACTCAGAACACCGGGGAGCTGTTTTTT
CASSPIRTQNTGELFF
>NA|15|TRBV6-5|NA|TRBJ1-5
TGTGCCAGCAGTTTGATGAGGGCGGGCAATCAGCCCCAGCATTTT
CASSLMRAGNQPQHF
>NA|16|TRBV11-1|TRBD2|TRBJ2-2
TGTGCCAGCAGCTTAACAGCGGGGGGGAACACCGGGGAGCTGTTTTTT
CASSLTAGGNTGELFF
>NA|15|TRBV7-2|NA|TRBJ2-7
TGTGCCAGCAGCTTAGACCCGGTTCGCTCCTACGAGCAGTACTTC
CASSLDPVRSYEQYF
>NA|16|TRBV7-9|TRBD2|TRBJ2-3
TGTGCCAGCAGCTTTGAAGGGACTAGTTACACAGATACGCAGTATTTT
CASSFEGTSYTDTQYF
>NA|16|TRBV7-2|TRBD1|TRBJ1-1
TGTGCCAGCAGCTCGCCAGGGGGCCCTGGATACACTGAAGCTTTCTTT
CASSSPGGPGYTEAFF
>NA|19|TRBV10-2|TRBD1|TRBJ2-2
TGCGCCAGCACCCGCTACTCCCTCACAGGGGGTTTTTCCACCGGGGAGCTGTTTTTT
CASTRYSLTGGFSTGELFF
>NA|15|TRBV3-1/TRBV3-2|TRBD1|TRBJ2-3
TGTGCCAGCAGCTTACAGGGGTTTTACACAGATACGCAGTATTTT
CASSLQGFYTDTQYF
>NA|15|TRBV5-1|NA|TRBJ2-3
TGCGCCAGCAGCCTTCAAGGGAGTCTCACAGATACGCAGTATTTT
CASSLQGSLTDTQYF
>NA|16|TRBV9|TRBD2|TRBJ2-3
TGTGCCAGCAGCCAAGGTCCTAGCGGGACGGGAAATACGCAGTATTTT
CASSQGPSGTGNTQYF
>few|15|TRBV28|TRBD1|TRBJ1-2
TGTGCCAGCTGGGGACAGGGAATGGTTACTGGTGGCTACACCTTC
CASWGQGMVTGGYTF
>NA|13|TRBV28|TRBD1|TRBJ1-2
TGTGCCAGCAGTCAGGGACAGCCAGTAAGCTACACCTTC
CASSQGQPVSYTF
>NA|15|TRBV7-2|TRBD1|TRBJ2-7
TGTGCCAGCAGCCTCGACAGGGGGCACTCCTACGAGCAGTACTTC
CASSLDRGHSYEQYF
>NA|16|TRBV6-2/TRBV6-3|TRBD2|TRBJ2-7
TGTGCCAGCAGTTATTTTATTCCTAGCGGGATGGAAGAGCAGTACTTC
CASSYFIPSGMEEQYF
>medium-sized|16|TRBV9|NA|TRBJ1-1
TGTGCCAGCAGCGTAGTAGGCAGCGCCATGAACACTGAAGCTTTCTTT
CASSVVGSAMNTEAFF
>NA|16|TRBV6-2/TRBV6-3|NA|TRBJ1-5
TGTGCCAGCAGCATGGAACAGCGACTACTAAATCAGCCCCAGCATTTT
CASSMEQRLLNQPQHF
>NA|15|TRBV6-2/TRBV6-3|TRBD1|TRBJ1-5
TGTGCCAGCAGTCCGGGACAGACTAGCAATCAGCCCCAGCATTTT
CASSPGQTSNQPQHF
>NA|15|TRBV7-7|TRBD2|TRBJ2-5
TGTGCTAGCAGCTTAGGTCTAGCGGGAGGAGAGACCCAGTACTTC
CASSLGLAGGETQYF